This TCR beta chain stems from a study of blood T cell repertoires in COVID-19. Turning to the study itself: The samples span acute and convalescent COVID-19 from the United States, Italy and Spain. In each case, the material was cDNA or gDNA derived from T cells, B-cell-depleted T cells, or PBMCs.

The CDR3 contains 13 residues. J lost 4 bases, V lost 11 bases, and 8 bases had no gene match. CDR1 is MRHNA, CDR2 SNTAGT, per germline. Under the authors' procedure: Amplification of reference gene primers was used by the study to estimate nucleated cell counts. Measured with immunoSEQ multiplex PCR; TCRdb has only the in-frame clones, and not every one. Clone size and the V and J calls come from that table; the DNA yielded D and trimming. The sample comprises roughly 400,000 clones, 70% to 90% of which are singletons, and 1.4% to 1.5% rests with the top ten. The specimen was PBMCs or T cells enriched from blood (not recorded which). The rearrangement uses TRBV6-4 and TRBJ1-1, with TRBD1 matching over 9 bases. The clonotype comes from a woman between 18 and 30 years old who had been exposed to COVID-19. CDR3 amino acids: CAGEQGAITEAFF. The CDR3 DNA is TGTGCCGGAGAACAGGGGGCGATCACTGAAGCTTTCTTT.